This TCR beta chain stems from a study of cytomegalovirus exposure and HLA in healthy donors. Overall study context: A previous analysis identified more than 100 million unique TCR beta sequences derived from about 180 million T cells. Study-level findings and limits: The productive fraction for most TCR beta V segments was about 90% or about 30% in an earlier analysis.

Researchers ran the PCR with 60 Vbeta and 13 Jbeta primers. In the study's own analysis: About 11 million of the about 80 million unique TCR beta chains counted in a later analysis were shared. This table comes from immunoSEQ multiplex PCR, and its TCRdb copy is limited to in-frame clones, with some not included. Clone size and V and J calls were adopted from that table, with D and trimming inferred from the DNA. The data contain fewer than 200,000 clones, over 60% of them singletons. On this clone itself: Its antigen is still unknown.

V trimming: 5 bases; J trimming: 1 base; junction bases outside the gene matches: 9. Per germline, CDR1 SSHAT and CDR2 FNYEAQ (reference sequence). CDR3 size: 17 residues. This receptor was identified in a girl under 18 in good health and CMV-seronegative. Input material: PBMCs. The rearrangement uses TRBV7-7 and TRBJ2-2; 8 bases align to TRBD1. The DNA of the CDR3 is TGTGCCAGCAGCCCTCACCCCACAGGGGGGAACACCGGGGAGCTGTTTTTT. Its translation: CASSPHPTGGNTGELFF.